The present entry profiles one T cell receptor beta chain with its context. As processed by the authors: Quantification of nucleated cells was approximated via reference gene primer amplification. Sequenced by immunoSEQ multiplex PCR; TCRdb stores in-frame clones only, minus some. V, J and clone size derive from that table, while D and trimming were established from the DNA sequence. The sample carries some 250,000 clones, almost 85% recorded once. The sample belongs to a study of blood T cell repertoires in COVID-19. Study summary: Sources were T cells, B-cell-depleted T cells, or PBMCs; the material itself was cDNA or gDNA.

Each participant's cohort was designated according to participant-reported clinical history. In germline, CDR1 is MGHDK, CDR2 SYGVNS. Trimming took off 0 bases at V and 11 bases at J, with 11 bases between the two ends. The CDR3 is 13 amino acids. The sequencing input was PBMCs or T cells enriched from blood (not recorded which). This clonotype was obtained from a man aged 40-49 years who had recovered from COVID-19. The rearrangement uses TRBV25-1 and TRBJ1-5, with D unclear. CDR3 residues: CASSEYLSLTQHF. CDR3 nucleotide sequence: TGTGCCAGCAGTGAATATTTGAGCTTGACCCAGCATTTT.